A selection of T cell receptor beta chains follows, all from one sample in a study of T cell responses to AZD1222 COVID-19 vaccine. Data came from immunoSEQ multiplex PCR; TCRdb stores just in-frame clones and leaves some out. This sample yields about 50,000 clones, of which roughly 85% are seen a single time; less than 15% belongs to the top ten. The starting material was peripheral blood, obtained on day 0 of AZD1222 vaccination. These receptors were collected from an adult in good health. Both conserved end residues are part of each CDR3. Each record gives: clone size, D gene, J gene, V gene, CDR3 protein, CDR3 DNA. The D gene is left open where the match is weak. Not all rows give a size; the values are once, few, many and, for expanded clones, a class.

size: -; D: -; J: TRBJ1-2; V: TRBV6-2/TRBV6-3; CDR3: CASSYSEFQGLEDDYGYTF; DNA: TGTGCCAGCAGTTACTCGGAATTCCAGGGGCTTGAAGATGACTATGGCTACACCTTC
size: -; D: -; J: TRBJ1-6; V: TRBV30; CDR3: CAWRGAPNNSPLHF; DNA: TGTGCCTGGAGAGGTGCCCCGAATAATTCACCCCTCCACTTT
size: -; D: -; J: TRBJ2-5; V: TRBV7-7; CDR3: CASSFILQGLETQYF; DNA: TGTGCTAGCAGCTTCATCCTACAGGGTTTGGAGACCCAGTACTTC
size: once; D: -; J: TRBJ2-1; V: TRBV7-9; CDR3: CASTKRDYNEQFF; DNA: TGTGCCAGCACCAAAAGGGACTACAATGAGCAGTTCTTC
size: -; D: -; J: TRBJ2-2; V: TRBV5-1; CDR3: CASSLPTGINTGELFF; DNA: TGCGCCAGCAGCTTGCCCACAGGGATCAACACCGGGGAGCTGTTTTTT
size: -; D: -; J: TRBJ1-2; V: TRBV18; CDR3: CASSPSPAPPYGYTF; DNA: TGTGCCAGCTCTCCCAGCCCGGCACCACCCTATGGCTACACCTTC
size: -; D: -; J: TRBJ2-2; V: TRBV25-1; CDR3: CASSGWSGDRELFF; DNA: TGTGCCAGCAGTGGCTGGTCAGGGGATCGGGAGCTGTTTTTT
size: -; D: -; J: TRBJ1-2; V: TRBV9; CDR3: CASSAKLMATPFSF; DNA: TGTGCCAGCAGCGCCAAACTTATGGCTACACCTTTTTCCTTC
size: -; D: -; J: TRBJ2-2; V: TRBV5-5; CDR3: CASSLGFLEKNTGELFF; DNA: -
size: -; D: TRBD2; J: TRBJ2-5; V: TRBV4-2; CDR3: CASSPLTSGGAETQYF; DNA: TGTGCCAGCAGCCCACTGACTAGCGGGGGGGCAGAGACCCAGTACTTC
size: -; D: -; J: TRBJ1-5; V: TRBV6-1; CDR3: CASSESFGGVNQPQHF; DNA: TGTGCCAGCAGTGAATCTTTCGGCGGGGTCAATCAGCCCCAGCATTTT
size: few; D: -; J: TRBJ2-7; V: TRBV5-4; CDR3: CASSLAGTRLAYEQYF; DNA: TGTGCCAGCAGCTTGGCGGGAACCAGGCTAGCCTACGAGCAGTACTTC
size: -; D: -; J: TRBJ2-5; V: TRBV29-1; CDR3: CSVRHGVAGTQYF; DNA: TGCAGCGTTCGGCACGGGGTGGCGGGGACCCAGTACTTC
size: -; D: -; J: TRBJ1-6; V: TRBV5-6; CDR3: CASSLGHTINSPLHF; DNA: TGTGCCAGCAGCTTGGGACACACAATTAATTCACCCCTCCACTTT
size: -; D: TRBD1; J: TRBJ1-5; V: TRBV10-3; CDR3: CAISGDRGAQPQHF; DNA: TGTGCCATCAGCGGGGACAGGGGGGCTCAGCCCCAGCATTTT
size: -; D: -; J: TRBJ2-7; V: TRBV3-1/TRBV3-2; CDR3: CASSQIYGSYEQYF; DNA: TGTGCCAGCAGCCAAATCTATGGCTCCTACGAGCAGTACTTC
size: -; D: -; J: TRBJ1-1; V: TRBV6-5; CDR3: CASSYSEDSLNTEAFF; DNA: TGTGCCAGCAGTTACTCTGAGGACAGCTTGAACACTGAAGCTTTCTTT
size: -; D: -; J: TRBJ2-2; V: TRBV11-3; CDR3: CASSSSRTLNTGELFF; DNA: TGTGCCAGCAGCTCCTCGCGAACACTGAACACCGGGGAGCTGTTTTTT
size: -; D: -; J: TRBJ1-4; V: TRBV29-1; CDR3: CSVVRQEKLFF; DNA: TGCAGCGTTGTCCGACAGGAAAAACTGTTTTTT
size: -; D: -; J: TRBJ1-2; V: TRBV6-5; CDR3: CASSYSFTISGYTF; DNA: TGTGCCAGCAGTTACTCGTTTACTATTAGTGGCTACACCTTC
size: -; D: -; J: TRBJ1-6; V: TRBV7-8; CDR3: CASSHLGLFFNSPLHF; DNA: TGTGCCAGCAGCCACCTAGGGTTATTCTTTAATTCACCCCTCCACTTT
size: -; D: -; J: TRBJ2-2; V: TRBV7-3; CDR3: CASRTGPGELFF; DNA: TGTGCCAGCCGAACAGGCCCCGGGGAGCTGTTTTTT
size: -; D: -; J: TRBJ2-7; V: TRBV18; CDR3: CASSQDSSYEQYF; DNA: TGTGCCAGCTCACAGGACAGCTCCTACGAGCAGTACTTC
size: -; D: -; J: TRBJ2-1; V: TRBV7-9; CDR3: CASSLPLSSYNEQFF; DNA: TGTGCCAGCAGCTTACCGCTGAGCTCCTACAATGAGCAGTTCTTC
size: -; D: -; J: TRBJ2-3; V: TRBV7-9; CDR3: CASSSSPGGIADTQYF; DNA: TGTGCCAGCAGCTCCTCGCCCGGGGGCATTGCAGATACGCAGTATTTT
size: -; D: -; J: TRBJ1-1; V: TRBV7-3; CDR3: CASSPGRANTEAFF; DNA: TGTGCCAGCAGCCCGGGACGGGCGAACACTGAAGCTTTCTTT
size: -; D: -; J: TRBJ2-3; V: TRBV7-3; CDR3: CASSKDGFSTDTQYF; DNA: TGTGCCAGCAGCAAAGACGGATTTTCCACAGATACGCAGTATTTT
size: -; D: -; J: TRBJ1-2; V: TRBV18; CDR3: CASSPPGGYSGYTF; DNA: TGTGCCAGCTCACCACCGGGGGGATATAGCGGCTACACCTTC
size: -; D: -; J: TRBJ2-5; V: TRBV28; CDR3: CASSFRLAQETQYF; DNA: TGTGCCAGCAGTTTTCGGCTGGCACAAGAGACCCAGTACTTC
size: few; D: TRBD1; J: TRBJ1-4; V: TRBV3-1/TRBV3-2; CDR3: CASSQGGTGINEKLFF; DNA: TGTGCCAGCAGCCAAGGTGGGACAGGGATTAATGAAAAACTGTTTTTT
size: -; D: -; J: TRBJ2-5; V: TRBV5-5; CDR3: CASSVRWIQETQYF; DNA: TGTGCCAGCAGCGTCAGATGGATCCAAGAGACCCAGTACTTC
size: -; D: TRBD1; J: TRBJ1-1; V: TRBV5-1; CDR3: CASSPLTGLDTEAFF; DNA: TGCGCCAGCAGCCCGTTGACAGGGCTTGACACTGAAGCTTTCTTT
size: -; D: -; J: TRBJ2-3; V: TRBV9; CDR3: CASSVGGAATDTQYF; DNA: TGTGCCAGCAGCGTAGGCGGGGCGGCCACAGATACGCAGTATTTT
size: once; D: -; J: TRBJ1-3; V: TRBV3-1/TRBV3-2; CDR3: CASSQVDRGNTIYF; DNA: TGTGCCAGCAGCCAAGTGGACAGAGGAAACACCATATATTTT
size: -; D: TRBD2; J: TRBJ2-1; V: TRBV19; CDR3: CASSIWGGKADEQFF; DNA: TGTGCCAGTAGTATATGGGGGGGTAAGGCCGATGAGCAGTTCTTC
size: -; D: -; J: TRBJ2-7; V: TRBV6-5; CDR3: CASSLRRGEQYF; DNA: TGTGCCAGCAGCCTTAGAAGGGGCGAGCAGTACTTC
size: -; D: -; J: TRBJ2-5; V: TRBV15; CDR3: CATSGPPQETQYF; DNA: TGTGCCACCAGCGGACCTCCCCAAGAGACCCAGTACTTC
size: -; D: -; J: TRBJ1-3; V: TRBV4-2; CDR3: CASSPPQGSGNTIYF; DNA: TGTGCCAGCAGTCCCCCCCAGGGGTCTGGAAACACCATATATTTT
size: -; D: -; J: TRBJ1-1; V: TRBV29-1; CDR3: CSVQGATEAFF; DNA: TGCAGCGTTCAGGGAGCGACTGAAGCTTTCTTT
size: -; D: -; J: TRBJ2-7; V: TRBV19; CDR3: CASSTSRWSVHEQYF; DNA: TGTGCCAGTAGTACCTCACGATGGAGCGTCCACGAGCAGTACTTC
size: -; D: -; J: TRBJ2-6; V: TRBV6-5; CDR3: CASSSLSGAGANVLTF; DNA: TGTGCCAGCAGTTCACTATCTGGTGCTGGGGCCAACGTCCTGACTTTC
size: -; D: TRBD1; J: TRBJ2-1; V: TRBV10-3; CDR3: CAISPGQDYNEQFF; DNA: TGTGCCATCAGCCCGGGACAGGACTACAATGAGCAGTTCTTC
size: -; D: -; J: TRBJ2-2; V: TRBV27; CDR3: CASSLFRDTGELFF; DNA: TGTGCCAGCAGTTTGTTCAGGGACACCGGGGAGCTGTTTTTT
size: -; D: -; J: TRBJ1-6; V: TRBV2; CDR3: CASTRDMTAFSPLHF; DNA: TGTGCCAGCACCAGAGACATGACAGCCTTCTCACCCCTCCACTTT
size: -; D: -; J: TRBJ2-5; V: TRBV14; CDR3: CASSRSPPGDFMETQYF; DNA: TGTGCCAGCAGTAGATCTCCTCCCGGGGACTTTATGGAGACCCAGTACTTC
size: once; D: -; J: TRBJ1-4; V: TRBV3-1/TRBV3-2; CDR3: CASSQAFGSNEKLFF; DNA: TGTGCCAGCAGCCAAGCCTTTGGTTCTAATGAAAAACTGTTTTTT
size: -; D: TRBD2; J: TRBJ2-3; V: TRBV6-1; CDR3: CASSEIAGSTDTQYF; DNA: TGTGCCAGCAGTGAAATAGCGGGGAGCACAGATACGCAGTATTTT
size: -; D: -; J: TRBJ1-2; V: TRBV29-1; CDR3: CSVHLAGLYGYTF; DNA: TGCAGCGTTCACCTCGCCGGTCTCTATGGCTACACCTTC
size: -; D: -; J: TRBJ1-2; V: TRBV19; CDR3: CASSIGSGSGDYGYTF; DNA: TGTGCCAGTAGTATTGGATCGGGGAGCGGCGACTATGGCTACACCTTC